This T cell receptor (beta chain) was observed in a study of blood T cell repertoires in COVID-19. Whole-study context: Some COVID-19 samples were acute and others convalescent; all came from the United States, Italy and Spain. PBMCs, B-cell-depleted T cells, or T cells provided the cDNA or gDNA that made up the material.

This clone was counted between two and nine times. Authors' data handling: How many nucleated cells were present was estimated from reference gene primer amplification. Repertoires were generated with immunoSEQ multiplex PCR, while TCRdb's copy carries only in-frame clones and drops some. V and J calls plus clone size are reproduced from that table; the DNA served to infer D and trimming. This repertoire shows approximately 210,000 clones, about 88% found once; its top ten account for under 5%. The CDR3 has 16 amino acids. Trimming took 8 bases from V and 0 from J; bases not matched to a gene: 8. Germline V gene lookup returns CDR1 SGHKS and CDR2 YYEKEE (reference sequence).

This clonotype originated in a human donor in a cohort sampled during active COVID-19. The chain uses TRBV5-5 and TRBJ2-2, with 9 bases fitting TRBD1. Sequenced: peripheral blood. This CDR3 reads CASRQGGSANTGELFF. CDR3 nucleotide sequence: TGTGCCAGTCGACAGGGGGGGTCCGCGAACACCGGGGAGCTGTTTTTT.